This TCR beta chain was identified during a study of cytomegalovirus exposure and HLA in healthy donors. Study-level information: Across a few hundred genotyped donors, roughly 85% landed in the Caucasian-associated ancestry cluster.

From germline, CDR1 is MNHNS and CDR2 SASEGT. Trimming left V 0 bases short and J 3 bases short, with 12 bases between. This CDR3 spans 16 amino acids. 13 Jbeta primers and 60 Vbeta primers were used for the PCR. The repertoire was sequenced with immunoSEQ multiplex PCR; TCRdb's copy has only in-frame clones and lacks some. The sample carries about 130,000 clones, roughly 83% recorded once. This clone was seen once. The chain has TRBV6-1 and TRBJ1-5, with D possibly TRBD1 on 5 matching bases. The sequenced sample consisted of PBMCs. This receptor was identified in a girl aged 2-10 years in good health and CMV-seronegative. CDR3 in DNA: TGTGCCAGCAGTGAAGCAGGCAGGGTTTACAATCAGCCCCAGCATTTT. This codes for CASSEAGRVYNQPQHF.